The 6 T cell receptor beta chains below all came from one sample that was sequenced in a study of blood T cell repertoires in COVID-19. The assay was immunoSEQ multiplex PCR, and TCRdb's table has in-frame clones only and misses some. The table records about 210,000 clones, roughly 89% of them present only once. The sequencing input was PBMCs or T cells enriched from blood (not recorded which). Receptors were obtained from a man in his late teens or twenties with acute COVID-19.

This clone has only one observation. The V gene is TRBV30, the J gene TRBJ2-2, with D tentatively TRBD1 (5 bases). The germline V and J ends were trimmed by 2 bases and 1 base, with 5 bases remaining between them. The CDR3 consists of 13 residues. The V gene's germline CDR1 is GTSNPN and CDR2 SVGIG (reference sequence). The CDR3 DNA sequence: TGTGCCTGGAGTCAGGGGAACACCGGGGAGCTGTTTTTT. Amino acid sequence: CAWSQGNTGELFF.

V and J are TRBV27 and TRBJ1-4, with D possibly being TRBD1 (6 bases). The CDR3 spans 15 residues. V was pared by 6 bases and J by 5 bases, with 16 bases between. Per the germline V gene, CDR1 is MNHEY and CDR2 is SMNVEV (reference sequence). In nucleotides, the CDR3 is TGTGCCAGCAGCCCCCGGGCAGGGGCGAATGAAAAACTGTTTTTT. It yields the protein CASSPRAGANEKLFF. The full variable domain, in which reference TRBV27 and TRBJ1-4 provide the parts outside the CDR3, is EAQVTQNPRYLITVTGKKLTVTCSQNMNHEYMSWYRQDPGLGLRQIYYSMNVEVTDKGDVPEGYKVSRKEKRNFPLILESPSPNQTSLYFCASSPRAGANEKLFFGSGTQLSVL.

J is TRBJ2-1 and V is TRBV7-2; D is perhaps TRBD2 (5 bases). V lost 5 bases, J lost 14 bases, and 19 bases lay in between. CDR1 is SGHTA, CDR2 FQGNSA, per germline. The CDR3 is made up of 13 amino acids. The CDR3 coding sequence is TGTGCCAGCAGCCGGCAGAAGGAGGCCAATAAGTTCTTC. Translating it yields CASSRQKEANKFF.

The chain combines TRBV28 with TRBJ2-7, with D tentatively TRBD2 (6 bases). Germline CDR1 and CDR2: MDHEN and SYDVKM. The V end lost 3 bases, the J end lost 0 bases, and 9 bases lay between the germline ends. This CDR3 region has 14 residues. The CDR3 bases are TGTGCCAGCAGTTTTTTCGGGAGCTCCTACGAGCAGTACTTC. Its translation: CASSFFGSSYEQYF.

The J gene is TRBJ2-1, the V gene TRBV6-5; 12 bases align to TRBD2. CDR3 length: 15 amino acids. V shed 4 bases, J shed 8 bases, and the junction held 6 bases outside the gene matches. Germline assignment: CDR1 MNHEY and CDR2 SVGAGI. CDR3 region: CASSLSGTSGHEQFF. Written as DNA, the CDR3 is TGTGCCAGCAGTTTGTCCGGGACTAGCGGGCATGAGCAGTTCTTC.

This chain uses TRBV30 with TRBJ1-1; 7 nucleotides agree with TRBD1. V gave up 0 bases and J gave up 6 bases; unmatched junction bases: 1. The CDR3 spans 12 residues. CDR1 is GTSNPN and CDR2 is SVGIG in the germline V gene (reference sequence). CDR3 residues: CAWSVTGAEAFF. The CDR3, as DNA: TGTGCCTGGAGTGTCACAGGGGCTGAAGCTTTCTTT.